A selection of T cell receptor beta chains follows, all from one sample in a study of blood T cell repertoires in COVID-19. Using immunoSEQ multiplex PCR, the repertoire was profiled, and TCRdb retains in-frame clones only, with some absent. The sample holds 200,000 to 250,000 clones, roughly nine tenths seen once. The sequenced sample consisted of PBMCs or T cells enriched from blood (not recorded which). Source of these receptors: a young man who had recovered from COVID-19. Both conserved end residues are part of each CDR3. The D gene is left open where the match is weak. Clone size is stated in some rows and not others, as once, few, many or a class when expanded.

TGTGCCAGCAGCTTAGATCTGGGTAGCGGACAAGAGACCCAGTACTTC	CASSLDLGSGQETQYF	TRBV11-2	16	TRBJ2-5	NA	NA
TGTGCCAGTAGCCCTAGACAGGGGGCCTCCTACGAGCAGTACTTC	CASSPRQGASYEQYF	TRBV19	15	TRBJ2-7	TRBD1	NA
TGCGCCAGCAGCTTGGTGGGGCCCAACACCGGGGAGCTGTTTTTT	CASSLVGPNTGELFF	TRBV5-1	15	TRBJ2-2	NA	NA
TGTGCCAGCAGAGGGACAGGGCGAACCGGGGAGCTGTTTTTT	CASRGTGRTGELFF	TRBV6-6	14	TRBJ2-2	TRBD1	NA
TGTGCCACCAGTGGGGCCGAGACCTACGAGCAGTACTTC	CATSGAETYEQYF	TRBV24-1	13	TRBJ2-7	NA	NA
TGTGCCAGCAGCTCGGGTTATTACAGGGGGCGCCGCAAAAACATTCAGTACTTC	CASSSGYYRGRRKNIQYF	TRBV7-2	18	TRBJ2-4	TRBD1	once
TGTGCCAGCCAGAAGGAGACTAGCTTATACCCCTCCGAGCAGTACTTC	CASQKETSLYPSEQYF	TRBV27	16	TRBJ2-7	TRBD2	once
TGCGCCAGCAGTGACCCGATCGGAAAACTGTTTTTT	CASSDPIGKLFF	TRBV10-1	12	TRBJ1-4	NA	NA
TGTGCCAGCAGCCTTGACTCCGACAATGAGCAGTTCTTC	CASSLDSDNEQFF	TRBV21-1	13	TRBJ2-1	NA	NA
TGTGCCAGCTCACCGGGGCAGACAGGGACTGGAAACACCATATATTTT	CASSPGQTGTGNTIYF	TRBV18	16	TRBJ1-3	TRBD1	NA
TGTGCCAGCAGTTTCTCAGGGGTCGCTGAAGCTTTCTTT	CASSFSGVAEAFF	TRBV27	13	TRBJ1-1	NA	once
TGTGCCAGCAGCCCTCAGGGGGACCCCTATGGCTACACCTTC	CASSPQGDPYGYTF	TRBV11-2	14	TRBJ1-2	TRBD1	NA
TGCAGCCTAGGCAAGCTCGAAAGGACAGATACGCAGTATTTT	CSLGKLERTDTQYF	TRBV29-1	14	TRBJ2-3	NA	NA
TGTGCCAGCAGTTACGCTACAGAGAACACTGAAGCTTTCTTT	CASSYATENTEAFF	TRBV27	14	TRBJ1-1	NA	NA
TGTGCCAGCAGCTCGACAGGGTACGGGGAGCAGTACTTC	CASSSTGYGEQYF	TRBV7-8	13	TRBJ2-7	TRBD1	NA
TGTGCCAGCAGCTGGCCTGACAGGGTATATGGCTACACCTTC	CASSWPDRVYGYTF	TRBV5-5	14	TRBJ1-2	TRBD1	NA
TGTGCCAGCAGCTTTTTAGGCCATAGCAACTATGGCTACACCTTC	CASSFLGHSNYGYTF	TRBV5-6	15	TRBJ1-2	NA	few
TGTGCCACCAGTGATTTTTCAGGGGAAGGCTACACCTTC	CATSDFSGEGYTF	TRBV24-1	13	TRBJ1-2	NA	NA
TGTGCCAGCAGTTCCCCGCCAAGGAGCTCCTACGAGCAGTACTTC	CASSSPPRSSYEQYF	TRBV28	15	TRBJ2-7	NA	once
TGTGCCAGCAGCGCGGACCTTGGGACTAGCGGCAATGAGCAGTTCTTC	CASSADLGTSGNEQFF	TRBV9	16	TRBJ2-1	TRBD2	few
TGTGCCAGCAGCCGAGGTACCGGGTGGAGAGTCGACACCTTC	CASSRGTGWRVDTF	TRBV7-9	14	TRBJ1-2	NA	once
TGTGCCAGCAGCTGGGCCCATTCGGCAGATACGCAGTATTTT	CASSWAHSADTQYF	TRBV6-5	14	TRBJ2-3	NA	NA
TGTGCCAGTAGTATATTAGTTGACACTGAAGCTTTCTTT	CASSILVDTEAFF	TRBV19	13	TRBJ1-1	NA	NA
TGTGCCAGCAGCTCTAACGGGGGGTCAGCCCTCCACTTT	CASSSNGGSALHF	TRBV9	13	TRBJ1-6	NA	NA
TGTGCCAGCAGCACACAGACTAGCGGGCCACAAGAGACCCAGTACTTC	CASSTQTSGPQETQYF	TRBV7-9	16	TRBJ2-5	TRBD2	NA
TGTGCCAGCAGTTCCTCCCGAGTTGAGACCCAGTACTTC	CASSSSRVETQYF	TRBV27	13	TRBJ2-5	NA	many
TGTGCCAGCAGCCGGACAGGGTATTACAATGAGCAGTTCTTC	CASSRTGYYNEQFF	TRBV16	14	TRBJ2-1	TRBD1	NA
TGCGCCAGCAGCAGTGGGGGGAGTGTCCACGAGCAGTACTTC	CASSSGGSVHEQYF	TRBV5-1	14	TRBJ2-7	NA	NA
TGTGCCAGCAGTTCAACAGGGACACCCCTCCACTTT	CASSSTGTPLHF	TRBV2	12	TRBJ1-6	NA	NA
TGTGCCAGCAGTCCGGTCAGCGGCTCCTACAATGAGCAGTTCTTC	CASSPVSGSYNEQFF	TRBV5-6	15	TRBJ2-1	NA	NA
TGTGCCAGCAGTCGAACAGGGGACGAGCAGTTCTTC	CASSRTGDEQFF	TRBV6-4	12	TRBJ2-1	TRBD1	NA
TGTGCCAGCAGTCAAACGTCCAGGGCAGATACGCAGTATTTT	CASSQTSRADTQYF	TRBV6-5	14	TRBJ2-3	NA	NA
TGCAGCGTAAAAAGGGAGGGTGGGGTCTACAATGAGCAGTTCTTC	CSVKREGGVYNEQFF	TRBV29-1	15	TRBJ2-1	TRBD2	NA
TGTGCCAGCAGCGTAGGGAAACTAGCGGGCAAATACGAGCAGTACTTC	CASSVGKLAGKYEQYF	TRBV9	16	TRBJ2-7	TRBD2	NA
TGTGCCTGGAGTGGGAGACAGCTCCACTTT	CAWSGRQLHF	TRBV30	10	TRBJ1-6	NA	once
TGCGCCAGCAGCTCACCATCGGACAGGGGGCTTAGGGGTGAGCAGTTCTTC	CASSSPSDRGLRGEQFF	TRBV5-1	17	TRBJ2-1	TRBD1	NA
TGTGCCACTCGGGACTCTATTAAGAGGGAGCAGTACTTC	CATRDSIKREQYF	TRBV6-5	13	TRBJ2-7	NA	NA
TGTGCCAGCTCGTATAGCAATCAGCCCCAGCATTTT	CASSYSNQPQHF	TRBV28	12	TRBJ1-5	NA	NA
TGTGCCAGCAGGTCCGCGGGGCCCTATCAGCCCCAGCATTTT	CASRSAGPYQPQHF	TRBV28	14	TRBJ1-5	NA	NA
TGTGCCAGCAGTTTCTTGGACAGGCGGCACACCGGGGAGCTGTTTTTT	CASSFLDRRHTGELFF	TRBV27	16	TRBJ2-2	TRBD1	NA
TGTGCCAGCAGCCCCCCCCCGGGACAGGGAGGGTACGAGCAGTACTTC	CASSPPPGQGGYEQYF	TRBV7-9	16	TRBJ2-7	TRBD1	NA
TGTGCCAGCAGTTTTTCGACAGGGGGTACCGGGGAGCTGTTTTTT	CASSFSTGGTGELFF	TRBV27	15	TRBJ2-2	TRBD1	NA
TGTGCCAGCAGCGCGTGGGGGGGAGGCTTCGGAGATACGCAGTATTTT	CASSAWGGGFGDTQYF	TRBV9	16	TRBJ2-3	TRBD2	NA
TGTGCCAGCAGCCCCCCCACGGGACAGGGATCTGAGCAGTTCTTC	CASSPPTGQGSEQFF	TRBV5-4	15	TRBJ2-1	TRBD1	once
TGTGCCAGCAAGACAGAACCCTTTAGCAATCAGCCCCAGCATTTT	CASKTEPFSNQPQHF	TRBV27	15	TRBJ1-5	NA	NA
TGTGCCAGCAGCTTGTCGGCGGATAATAGCAATCAGCCCCAGCATTTT	CASSLSADNSNQPQHF	TRBV5-8	16	TRBJ1-5	NA	NA
TGTGCCAGCAGCGTAAGCGGGGGGGCCCCCGGGGAGCTGTTTTTT	CASSVSGGAPGELFF	TRBV9	15	TRBJ2-2	TRBD2	NA
TGCGCCAGCAGCTTGGCCGGAGCGGGAGCCTCCTACAATGAGCAGTTCTTC	CASSLAGAGASYNEQFF	TRBV5-1	17	TRBJ2-1	TRBD2	once